This entry lists 23 T cell receptor beta chains sequenced from one sample in a study of T cells in Graves' hyperthyroidism and ophthalmopathy. There were TCR beta CDR3 regions amplified from RNA transcripts. HTBI primers drove first-round RT-PCR of the TCR CDR3. TCRdb redid the calling of the multiplex PCR reads with MiXCR, one entry per CDR3 protein. The sample gives about 360,000 distinct CDR3 sequences, roughly an eighth of which show up once; 9.2% is in the top ten. Material: blood. These receptors all come from a woman aged 18 to 35 with Graves' hyperthyroidism.

In the case of this clonotype: A junction boundary mismatches the germline segment, possibly from a read error. The rearrangement joins TRBV28 to TRBJ2-3; possible D gene TRBD2, 5 bases. This CDR3 region has 14 residues. Germline V CDR1 and CDR2: MDHEN, SYDVKM. The chain's CDR3 is CANSLRTFTDTQYF. The CDR3 DNA is TGTGCCAACAGTTTAAGGACTTTCACAGATACGCAGTATTTT.

This clonotype was observed many times. The chain carries TRBV11-3 and TRBJ2-2, with 12 bases lining up with TRBD1. Germline V gene sequence: CDR1 SGHNT, CDR2 YENEEA. The trim removed 5 bases at V and 7 bases at J, leaving 5 bases unmatched. This CDR3 region has 15 residues. DNA of the CDR3: TGTGCCAGCAGCCGGGACAGGGGGCTGGACGGGGAGCTGTTTTTT. Encoded protein: CASSRDRGLDGELFF.

This clonotype came up a few times. The chain uses TRBV10-3 and TRBJ2-1, with 8 bases that match TRBD2. The CDR3 has 15 residues. The trim removed 0 bases at V and 13 bases at J, leaving 11 bases unmatched. CDR1 and CDR2 (germline): ENHRY, SYGVKD. The chain's CDR3 is CAISESGSGAGSQFF. CDR3 bases: TGTGCCATCAGTGAGTCGGGTAGCGGGGCCGGGTCACAGTTCTTC.

This clonotype has at least ten counts. The chain links TRBV9 to TRBJ1-1; TRBD1 matches 7 bases. Per the germline V gene, CDR1 is SGDLS and CDR2 is YYNGEE. This CDR3 is built from 18 residues. J lost 0 bases, V lost 2 bases, and 13 bases had no gene match. This chain's CDR3 is CASSVTPQGWGVNTEAFF. Here the CDR3 DNA reads TGTGCCAGCAGCGTGACCCCACAGGGGTGGGGGGTGAACACTGAAGCTTTCTTT. The full variable domain, with the rest looked up from reference TRBV9 and TRBJ1-1, is DSGVTQTPKHLITATGQRVTLRCSPRSGDLSVYWYQQSLDQGLQFLIQYYNGEERAKGNILERFSAQQFPDLHSELNLSSLELGDSALYFCASSVTPQGWGVNTEAFFGQGTRLTVV.

This clonotype was detected ten times or more. V is TRBV2 and J is TRBJ1-1; D is uncertain. Germline V gene data show CDR1 as SNHLY and CDR2 as FYNNEI. Deletions cut 2 bases from V and 1 base from J, with 23 bases between. The CDR3 has 19 residues. The DNA for the CDR3 is TGTGCCAGCAGTGAATATATAGGGATGGCAGTAATCGGGAACACTGAAGCTTTCTTT. It yields the protein CASSEYIGMAVIGNTEAFF.

About this clonotype: Compared with germline, one end of the junction differs, possibly owing to a read error. The genes are TRBV5-1 and TRBJ2-5, with D unresolved. The CDR3 is 12 residues long. The germline CDR1 and CDR2 sequences are SGHRS and YFSETQ. CDR3 amino acids: CASSLGEETQHF. CDR3 nucleotide sequence: TGCGCCAGCAGCTTGGGGGAAGAGACCCAGCACTTC.

This clonotype was counted a few times. The chain employs TRBV30 and TRBJ2-5; 14 bases are a match to TRBD2. V lost 2 bases to trimming and J lost 5 bases; unmatched junction nucleotides: 7. Germline CDR1 reads GTSNPN; CDR2 reads SVGIG (reference sequence). This CDR3 comprises 16 residues. This chain's CDR3 is CAWSFGLAGGWETQYF. The CDR3, as DNA: TGTGCCTGGAGTTTCGGACTAGCGGGAGGATGGGAGACCCAGTACTTC. The whole variable domain, remainder taken from reference TRBV30 and TRBJ2-5, is SQTIHQWPATLVQPVGSPLSLECTVEGTSNPNLYWYRQAAGRGLQLLFYSVGIGQISSEVPQNLSASRPQDRQFILSSKKLLLSDSGFYLCAWSFGLAGGWETQYFGPGTRLLVL.

This clonotype was counted at least ten times. The chain joins TRBV6-6 to TRBJ1-2; 7 bases match TRBD1. CDR1 and CDR2 from the germline V gene are MNHNY and SVGAGI (reference sequence). CDR3 length: 17 amino acids. V dropped 2 bases and J dropped 4; count of bases not matched to a gene: 13. The DNA of the CDR3 is TGTGCCAGCAGTTACCTCCAGGGAAGACAGGGCCTCTATGGCTACACCTTC. This translates into CASSYLQGRQGLYGYTF.

This clonotype occurred many times. J is TRBJ2-1 and V is TRBV20-1; D uncertain. V dropped 5 bases and J dropped 1 base, with 12 bases sitting between them. Germline-derived CDR1 and CDR2 are DFQATT and SNEGSKA (reference sequence). There are 14 residues in the CDR3. CDR3 region: CSAPLKRSYNEQFF. In DNA, the CDR3 is TGCAGTGCTCCCCTCAAAAGGTCCTACAATGAGCAGTTCTTC.

This clonotype appeared many times. The J gene is TRBJ2-1, the V gene TRBV20-1; 13 bases line up with TRBD2. This CDR3 is built from 14 residues. The germline gives CDR1 DFQATT, CDR2 SNEGSKA (reference sequence). The V and J ends lost 5 bases and 6 bases, in that order; junction bases with no gene match: 4. CDR3 sequence reads: CSAGGLAGANEQFF. For the CDR3, the DNA is TGCAGTGCTGGTGGACTAGCGGGAGCCAATGAGCAGTTCTTC.

The chain combines TRBV20-1 with TRBJ1-5, with D unresolved. This CDR3 contains 14 residues. Between the trimmed V and J ends, which lost 5 bases and 0 bases, there was a span of 11 bases. The V gene's germline CDR1 is DFQATT and CDR2 SNEGSKA (reference sequence). The CDR3 DNA reads as TGCAGTGCTCAGAAACAGTATAGCAATCAGCCCCAGCATTTT. This gives the protein CSAQKQYSNQPQHF.

This clonotype has a count of ten or more. The J gene is TRBJ1-4, the V gene TRBV12-3 or TRBV12-4; no reliable D call. Trimming took off 6 bases at V and 3 bases at J, with 11 bases between the two ends. CDR3 length equals 14 residues. The CDR3 coding sequence is TGTGCCAGCAGACGTGCCGTCTCTAATGAAAAACTGTTTTTT. Protein product: CASRRAVSNEKLFF.

This clonotype was seen at least ten times. The chain couples TRBV5-1 to TRBJ2-7; D remains ambiguous. CDR3 length: 15 amino acids. CDR1 and CDR2 from the germline V gene are SGHRS and YFSETQ. V shed 2 bases and J shed 5 bases, with 17 bases lying between them. CDR3 in DNA: TGCGCCAGCAGCTTCCTACCAGGTTCCATGAACGAGCAGTACTTC. Translated, it gives CASSFLPGSMNEQYF. The full variable domain, rest sourced from reference TRBV5-1 and TRBJ2-7, is KAGVTQTPRYLIKTRGQQVTLSCSPISGHRSVSWYQQTPGQGLQFLFEYFSETQRNKGNFPGRFSGRQFSNSRSEMNVSTLELGDSALYLCASSFLPGSMNEQYFGPGTRLTVT.

This clonotype has at least ten counts. This sequence joins TRBV15 and TRBJ2-1; TRBD2 matches at 9 bases. This CDR3 contains 17 residues. V was pared by 2 bases and J by 5 bases, with 10 bases of the junction left unmatched. Germline V CDR1 and CDR2: LNHNV, YYDKDF (reference sequence). CDR3 amino acids: CATSRTGLAPRNNEQFF. The CDR3 nucleotides are TGTGCCACCAGCAGAACTGGACTAGCGCCACGAAACAATGAGCAGTTCTTC.

Many counts were recorded for this clonotype. This rearrangement joins TRBV15 to TRBJ1-5; the D gene is possibly TRBD1 (5 bases). The CDR3 has 17 amino acids. Between the trimmed V and J ends, which lost 2 bases and 4 bases, there was a span of 18 bases. CDR1 is LNHNV, CDR2 YYDKDF, per germline (reference sequence). CDR3 amino acids: CATSRTPTSRDNQPQHF. The CDR3 nucleotides read TGTGCCACCAGCAGAACACCTACATCCAGGGATAATCAGCCCCAGCATTTT.

This clonotype showed up just a few times. J is TRBJ2-7 and V is TRBV19; 10 nucleotides match TRBD2. Germline V lookup: CDR1 LNHDA, CDR2 SQIVND (reference sequence). The CDR3 is 14 residues long. V lost 6 bases to trimming and J lost 7 bases; unmatched junction nucleotides: 9. The CDR3, as DNA: TGTGCCAGTAGCCACCTAGCGGGAGCATTAGAGCAGTACTTC. This sequence encodes CASSHLAGALEQYF.

CDR3 coding DNA: TGTGCCAGCAGCCTAGGACAGGGGGGCTCCTATAATTCACCCCTCCACTTT. Translation gives CASSLGQGGSYNSPLHF. V and J are TRBV3-1 and TRBJ1-6; TRBD1 agrees at 10 bases. Germline V gene lookup returns CDR1 LGHDT and CDR2 YNNKEL (reference sequence). This CDR3 spans 17 amino acids. J was trimmed by 0 bases and V by 4 bases; bases with no gene match: 3.

This clonotype was counted at least ten times. The chain carries TRBV27 and TRBJ1-2; 9 positions agree with TRBD1. V lost 6 bases, J lost 7 bases, and 3 bases stayed unmatched. Germline CDR1 MNHEY, CDR2 SMNVEV (reference sequence). The CDR3 totals 12 residues. CDR3 residues: CASRQGARGYTF. The DNA for the CDR3 is TGTGCCAGCAGACAGGGGGCGCGTGGCTACACCTTC.

Many counts were recorded for this clonotype. This chain connects TRBV6-1 to TRBJ2-7, with TRBD1 matching over 8 bases. Losses at the gene ends were 6 bases for V and 2 bases for J; bases not matched to a gene: 6. Germline lookup yields CDR1 MNHNS and CDR2 SASEGT. This CDR3 contains 14 residues. Here the CDR3 DNA reads TGTGCCAGCAGAGGACAGGGAAGGACCTACGAGCAGTACTTC. Protein product: CASRGQGRTYEQYF.

This clonotype came up many times. V usage is TRBV7-8 and J usage is TRBJ1-6; 10 bases agree with TRBD1. Per germline, CDR1 SGHVS and CDR2 FQNEAQ. The junction had 12 bases not matched to a gene; V was cut back by 5 bases and J by 5 bases. The CDR3 totals 18 residues. The CDR3 loop reads CASSPPPGQGPHNSPLHF. DNA of the CDR3: TGTGCCAGCAGCCCACCCCCGGGACAGGGGCCCCATAATTCACCCCTCCACTTT.

This clonotype was observed at least ten times. V usage is TRBV7-9 and J usage is TRBJ1-5, with 7 bases lining up with TRBD1. The V and J ends lost 4 bases and 4 bases, in that order; junction bases with no gene match: 7. Germline lookup yields CDR1 SEHNR and CDR2 FQNEAQ (reference sequence). The CDR3 spans 15 residues. The CDR3 bases are TGTGCCAGCAGCTCGGGACAGTTGGATAATCAGCCCCAGCATTTT. Translating gives CASSSGQLDNQPQHF.

The chain has TRBV7-8 and TRBJ1-6; D remains ambiguous. V lost 5 bases to trimming and J lost 7 bases, with 12 bases between them. Germline CDR1 reads SGHVS; CDR2 reads FQNEAQ. The CDR3 is made up of 14 amino acids. The CDR3 here is CASSINGQNSPLHF. Written as DNA, the CDR3 is TGTGCCAGCAGCATTAATGGTCAGAATTCACCCCTCCACTTT.

This clonotype was detected ten times or more. The chain uses TRBV5-1 and TRBJ2-7; either TRBD1 or TRBD2 may supply D (6 bases each). The germline V gene has CDR1 SGHRS and CDR2 YFSETQ. The CDR3 has 15 amino acids. V shed 0 bases and J shed 5 bases, with 15 bases lying between them. The CDR3 nucleotides are TGCGCCAGCAGCTTGGCGGGGGCAATTGGTGACGAGCAGTACTTC. The encoded protein is CASSLAGAIGDEQYF.